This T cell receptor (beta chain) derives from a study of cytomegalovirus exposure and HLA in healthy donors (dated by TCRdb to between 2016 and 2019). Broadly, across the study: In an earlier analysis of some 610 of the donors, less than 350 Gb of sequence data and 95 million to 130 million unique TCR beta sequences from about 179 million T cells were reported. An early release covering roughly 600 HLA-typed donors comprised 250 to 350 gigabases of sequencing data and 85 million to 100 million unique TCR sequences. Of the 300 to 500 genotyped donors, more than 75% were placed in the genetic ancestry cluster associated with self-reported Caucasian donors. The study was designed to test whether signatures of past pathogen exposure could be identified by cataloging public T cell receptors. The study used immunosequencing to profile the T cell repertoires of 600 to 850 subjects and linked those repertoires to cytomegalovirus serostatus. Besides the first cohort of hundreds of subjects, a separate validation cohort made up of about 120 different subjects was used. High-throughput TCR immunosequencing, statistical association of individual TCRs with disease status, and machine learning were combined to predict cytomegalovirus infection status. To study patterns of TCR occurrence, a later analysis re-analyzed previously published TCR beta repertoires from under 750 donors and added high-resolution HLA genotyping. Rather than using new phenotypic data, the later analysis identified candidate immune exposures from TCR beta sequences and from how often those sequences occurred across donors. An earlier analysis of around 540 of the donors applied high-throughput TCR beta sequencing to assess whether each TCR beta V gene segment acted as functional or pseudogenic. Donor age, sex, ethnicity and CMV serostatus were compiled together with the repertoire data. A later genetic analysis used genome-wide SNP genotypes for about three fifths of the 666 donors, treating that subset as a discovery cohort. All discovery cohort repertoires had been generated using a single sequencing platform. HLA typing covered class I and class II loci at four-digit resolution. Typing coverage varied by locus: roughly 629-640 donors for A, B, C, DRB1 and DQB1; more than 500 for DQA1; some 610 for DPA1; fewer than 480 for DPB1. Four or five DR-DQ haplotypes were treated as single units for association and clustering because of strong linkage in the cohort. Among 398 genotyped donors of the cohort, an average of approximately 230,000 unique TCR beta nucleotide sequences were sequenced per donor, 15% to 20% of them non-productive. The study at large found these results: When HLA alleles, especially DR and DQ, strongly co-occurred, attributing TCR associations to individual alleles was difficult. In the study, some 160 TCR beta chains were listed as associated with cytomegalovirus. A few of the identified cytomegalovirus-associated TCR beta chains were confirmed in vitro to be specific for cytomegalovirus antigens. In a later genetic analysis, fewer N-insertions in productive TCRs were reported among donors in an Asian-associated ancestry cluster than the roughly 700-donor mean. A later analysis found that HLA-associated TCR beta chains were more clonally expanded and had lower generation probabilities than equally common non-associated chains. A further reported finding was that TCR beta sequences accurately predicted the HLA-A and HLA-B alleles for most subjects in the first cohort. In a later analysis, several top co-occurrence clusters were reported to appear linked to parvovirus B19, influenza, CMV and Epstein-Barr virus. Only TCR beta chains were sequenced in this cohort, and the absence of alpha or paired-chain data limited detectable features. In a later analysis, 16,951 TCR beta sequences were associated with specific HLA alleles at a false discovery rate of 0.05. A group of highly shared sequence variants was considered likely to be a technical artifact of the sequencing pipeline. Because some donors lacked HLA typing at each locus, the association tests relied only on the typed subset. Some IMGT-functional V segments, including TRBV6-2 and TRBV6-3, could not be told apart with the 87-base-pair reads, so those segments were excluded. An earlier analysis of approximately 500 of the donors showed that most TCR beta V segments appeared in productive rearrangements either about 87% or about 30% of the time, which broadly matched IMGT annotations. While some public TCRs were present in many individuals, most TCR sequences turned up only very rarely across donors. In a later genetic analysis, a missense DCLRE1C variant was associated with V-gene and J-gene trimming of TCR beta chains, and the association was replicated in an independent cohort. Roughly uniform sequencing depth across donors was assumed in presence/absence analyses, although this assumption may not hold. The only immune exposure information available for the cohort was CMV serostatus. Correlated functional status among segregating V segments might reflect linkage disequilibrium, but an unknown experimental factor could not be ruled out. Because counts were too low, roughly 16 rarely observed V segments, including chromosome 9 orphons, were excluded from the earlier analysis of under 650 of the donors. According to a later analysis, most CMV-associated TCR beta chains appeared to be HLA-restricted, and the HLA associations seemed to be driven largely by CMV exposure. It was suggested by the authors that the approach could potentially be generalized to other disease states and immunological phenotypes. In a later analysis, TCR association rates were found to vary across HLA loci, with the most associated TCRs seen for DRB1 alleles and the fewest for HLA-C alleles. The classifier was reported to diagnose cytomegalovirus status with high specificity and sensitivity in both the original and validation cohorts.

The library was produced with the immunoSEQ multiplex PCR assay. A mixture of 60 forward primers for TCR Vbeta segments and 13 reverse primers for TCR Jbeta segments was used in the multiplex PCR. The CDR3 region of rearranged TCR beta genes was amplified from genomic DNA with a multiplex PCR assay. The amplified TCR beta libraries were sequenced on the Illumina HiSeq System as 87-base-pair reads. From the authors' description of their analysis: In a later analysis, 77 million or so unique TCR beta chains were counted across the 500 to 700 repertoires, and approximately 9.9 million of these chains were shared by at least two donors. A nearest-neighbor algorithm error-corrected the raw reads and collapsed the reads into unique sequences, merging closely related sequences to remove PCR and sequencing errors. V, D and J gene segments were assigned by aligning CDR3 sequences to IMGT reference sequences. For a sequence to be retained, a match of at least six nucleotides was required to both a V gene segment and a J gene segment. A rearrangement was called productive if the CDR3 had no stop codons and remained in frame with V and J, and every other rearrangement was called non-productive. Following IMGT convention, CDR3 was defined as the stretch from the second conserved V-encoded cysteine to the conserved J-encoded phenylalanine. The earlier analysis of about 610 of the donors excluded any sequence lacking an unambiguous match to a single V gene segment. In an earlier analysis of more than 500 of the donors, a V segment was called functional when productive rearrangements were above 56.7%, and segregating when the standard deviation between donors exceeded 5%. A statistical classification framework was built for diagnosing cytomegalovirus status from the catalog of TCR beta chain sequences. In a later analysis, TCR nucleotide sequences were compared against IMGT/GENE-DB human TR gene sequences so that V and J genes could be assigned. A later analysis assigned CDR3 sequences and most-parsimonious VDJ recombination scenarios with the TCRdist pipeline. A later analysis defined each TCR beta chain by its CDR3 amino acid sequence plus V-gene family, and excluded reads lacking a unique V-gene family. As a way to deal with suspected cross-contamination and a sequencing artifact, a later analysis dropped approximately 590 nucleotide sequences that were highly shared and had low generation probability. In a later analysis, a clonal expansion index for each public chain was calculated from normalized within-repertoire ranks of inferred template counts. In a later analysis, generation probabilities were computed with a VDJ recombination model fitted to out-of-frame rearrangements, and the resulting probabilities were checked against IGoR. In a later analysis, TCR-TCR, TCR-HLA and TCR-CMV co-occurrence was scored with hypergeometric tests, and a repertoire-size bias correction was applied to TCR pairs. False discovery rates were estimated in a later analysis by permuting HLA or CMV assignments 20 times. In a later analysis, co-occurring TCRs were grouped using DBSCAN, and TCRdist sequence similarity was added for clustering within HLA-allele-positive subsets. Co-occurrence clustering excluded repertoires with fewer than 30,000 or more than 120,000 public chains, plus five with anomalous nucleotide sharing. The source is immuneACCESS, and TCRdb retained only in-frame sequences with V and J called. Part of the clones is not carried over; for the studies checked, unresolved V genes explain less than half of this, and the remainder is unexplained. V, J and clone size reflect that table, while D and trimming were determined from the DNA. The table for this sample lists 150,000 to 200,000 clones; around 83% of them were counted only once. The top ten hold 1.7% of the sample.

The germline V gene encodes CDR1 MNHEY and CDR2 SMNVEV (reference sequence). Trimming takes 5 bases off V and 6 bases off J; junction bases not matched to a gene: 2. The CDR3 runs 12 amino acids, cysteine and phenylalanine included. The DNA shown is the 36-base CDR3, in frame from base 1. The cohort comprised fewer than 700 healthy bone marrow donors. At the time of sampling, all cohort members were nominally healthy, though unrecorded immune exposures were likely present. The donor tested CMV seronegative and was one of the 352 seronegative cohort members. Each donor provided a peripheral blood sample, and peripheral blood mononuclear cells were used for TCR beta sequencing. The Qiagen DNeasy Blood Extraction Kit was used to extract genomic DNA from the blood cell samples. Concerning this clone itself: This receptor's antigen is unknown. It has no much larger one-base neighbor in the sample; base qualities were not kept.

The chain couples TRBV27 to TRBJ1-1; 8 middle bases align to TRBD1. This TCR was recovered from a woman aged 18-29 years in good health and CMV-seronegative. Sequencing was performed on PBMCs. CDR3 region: CASSPTGAEAFF. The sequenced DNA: TGTGCCAGCAGTCCGACAGGGGCTGAAGCTTTCTTT.